The 25 T cell receptor beta chains in this list originate from one sample, sequenced in a study of T cells in women clearing cervical HPV infection. Profiled with immunoSEQ multiplex PCR; TCRdb holds only in-frame clones, not every one. The ten most abundant clones cover around 6.4% of a sample with tens of thousands of clones. Specimen: blood buffy coat. The source of these receptors is a woman aged 18 to 75 with a cervical HPV16 infection that either progressed to CIN3+ or cleared (not recorded which).

As regards this clone: The read finishes 3 residues shy of the CDR3 end, and the germline J gene is used to complete it. The chain combines TRBV20-1 with TRBJ1-1; D gene unclear. Germline V gives CDR1 DFQATT, CDR2 SNEGSKA (reference sequence). This CDR3 has 11 residues. The V end lost 4 bases, the J end lost 7 bases, and 10 bases lay between the germline ends. The CDR3 is CSAIVQIEAFF. The CDR3 DNA, read in part, is TGCAGTGCTATTGTCCAGATTGAA.

About this clone: The CDR3 end lies 3 residues beyond the end of the read and is filled in from the germline J gene. This chain connects TRBV6-2 or TRBV6-3 to TRBJ2-4, with 7 bases identical to TRBD1. CDR3 length: 13 amino acids. CDR1 and CDR2 (germline): MNHEY, SVGEGT. CDR3 region: CASSYRDSHGQYF. The part of the CDR3 DNA that was read is TGTGCCAGCAGTTACCGGGACAGTCATGGT.

Details on this clone: The read ends 3 residues before the CDR3 terminus; that terminus is restored from the germline J gene. This chain connects TRBV11-1 to TRBJ2-2, with TRBD1 matching over 7 bases. Germline V gives CDR1 SGHAT, CDR2 FQDESV (reference sequence). This CDR3 has 14 amino acids. Trimming took 8 bases from V and 1 from J; bases not matched to a gene: 4. The CDR3 loop reads CASRWDRNTGELFF. The part of the CDR3 DNA that was read is TGTGCCAGCCGCTGGGACAGGAACACCGGGGAG.

As to this clone: The read terminates 3 residues ahead of where the CDR3 ends, so the germline J gene completes it. The V and J genes are TRBV14 and TRBJ2-1; D uncertain. V dropped 0 bases and J dropped 3 bases, with 3 bases sitting between them. CDR3 size: 13 residues. Germline CDR1 and CDR2: SGHDN and FVKESK. The CDR3 reads CASSQDYYNEQFF. The CDR3 DNA, read in part, is TGTGCCAGCAGCCAAGACTACTACAATGAG.

As concerns this clone: The read comes to an end 3 residues before the CDR3 does, leaving the germline J gene to fill in the end. V is TRBV7-3 and J is TRBJ2-6; D gene unclear. The CDR3 extends over 17 amino acids. Trimming removed 2 bases at V and 0 bases at J, with 11 bases between. The V gene's germline CDR1 is SGHTA and CDR2 FQGTGA. CDR3 region: CASSLYTGSSGANVLTF. The CDR3 bases that were read are TGTGCCAGCAGCTTATATACCGGGTCCTCTGGGGCCAACGTC.

As regards this clone: Read sequence stops 3 residues before the CDR3 end, and the germline J gene provides the missing end. The V gene is TRBV19, the J gene TRBJ1-2; 7 bases align to TRBD1. This CDR3 contains 12 residues. Germline V gives CDR1 LNHDA, CDR2 SQIVND (reference sequence). The V and J ends lost 7 bases and 7 bases, in that order; junction bases with no gene match: 6. Incomplete CDR3 DNA: TGTGCCAGTAATCCGAGGGACAGTGGC. As protein: CASNPRDSG. In full, the CDR3 reads CASNPRDSGYTF.

A word on this clone: The CDR3 end lies 3 residues beyond the end of the read and is filled in from the germline J gene. V is TRBV19 and J is TRBJ2-6, with D perhaps matching TRBD1 (5 bases). CDR3 size: 16 residues. The germline V gene encodes CDR1 LNHDA and CDR2 SQIVND (reference sequence). V shed 6 bases and J shed 2 bases, with 14 bases lying between them. The CDR3 here is CASRESGITGANVLTF. CDR3 bases read: TGTGCCAGTAGAGAGTCAGGGATCACTGGGGCCAACGTC.

On this clone itself: The read is 3 residues too short to cover the CDR3 end, so that end is filled in from the germline J gene. The genes are TRBV5-1 and TRBJ2-3; D may be TRBD2 (6 bases). Germline CDR1 reads SGHRS; CDR2 reads YFSETQ. The CDR3 extends over 16 amino acids. V was cut by 4 bases and J by 2 bases, with 17 bases left in between. CDR3 DNA, as far as it was read: TGCGCCAGCAGCCCGGGCCCGGGACTTTTCACAGATACG. This gives the protein CASSPGPGLFTDT. From start to end, the CDR3 is CASSPGPGLFTDTQYF. The full variable domain, completed using reference TRBV5-1 and TRBJ2-3, is KAGVTQTPRYLIKTRGQQVTLSCSPISGHRSVSWYQQTPGQGLQFLFEYFSETQRNKGNFPGRFSGRQFSNSRSEMNVSTLELGDSALYLCASSPGPGLFTDTQYFGPGTRLTVL.

As to this clone: The observed sequence ends 3 residues before the CDR3 terminus, with the missing tail filled in from the germline J gene. The chain links TRBV14 to TRBJ1-1, with TRBD1 as a possible D gene (5 bases). This CDR3 comprises 14 residues. The germline V gene encodes CDR1 SGHDN and CDR2 FVKESK. Trimming took off 4 bases at V and 5 bases at J, with 14 bases between the two ends. The CDR3 sequence: CASSPQLEGTEAFF. The CDR3 bases that were read are TGTGCCAGCAGCCCCCAGTTGGAGGGGACTGAA.

About this clone itself: The read stops 3 residues short of the end of the CDR3; the missing end is completed from the germline J gene. This chain uses TRBV5-1 with TRBJ2-5, with TRBD2 as a possible D gene (6 bases). The V gene's germline CDR1 is SGHRS and CDR2 YFSETQ. V was cut by 4 bases and J by 3 bases, with 10 bases left in between. This CDR3 is 13 amino acids long. Incomplete CDR3 DNA: TGCGCCAGCAGCAACCCTAGCGAAGAGACC. Amino acid sequence: CASSNPSEET. The whole CDR3 reads CASSNPSEETQYF.

With respect to this clone: Read coverage stops 3 residues before the CDR3 terminus; the germline J gene supplies the remainder. The chain recombines TRBV20-1 with TRBJ2-3, with TRBD2 matching over 9 bases. This CDR3 contains 15 residues. V dropped 6 bases and J dropped 3; count of bases not matched to a gene: 10. Germline CDR1 reads DFQATT; CDR2 reads SNEGSKA (reference sequence). The CDR3 reads CSAGLGAGGTDTQYF. The sequenced part of the CDR3 DNA is TGCAGTGCGGGCCTGGGGGCGGGAGGGACAGATACG.

Turning to this clone: The CDR3 end falls 3 residues outside the read, so it is completed with the germline J gene. V is TRBV2 and J is TRBJ2-4, with 8 positions matching TRBD1. This CDR3 is 15 amino acids long. Germline assignment: CDR1 SNHLY and CDR2 FYNNEI. This chain's CDR3 is CASSEFRQGNYGQYF. Partial CDR3 DNA: TGTGCCAGCAGTGAGTTTCGACAGGGGAACTATGGT.

Comments on this clone: The sequence runs out 3 residues before the end of the CDR3; the remainder is reconstructed from the germline J gene. The rearrangement uses TRBV19 and TRBJ1-2, with 9 nucleotides matching TRBD1. The CDR3 loop spans 14 amino acids. Germline V gene lookup returns CDR1 LNHDA and CDR2 SQIVND (reference sequence). CDR3 protein: CASSPRTGEALYTF. CDR3 bases read: TGTGCCAGTAGTCCTAGGACAGGGGAGGCCTTG.

Comment on this clone: The read ends 3 residues before the CDR3 terminus; that terminus is restored from the germline J gene. V usage is TRBV7-2 and J usage is TRBJ2-3; possible D gene TRBD1, 6 bases. Trimming left V 6 bases short and J 5 bases short, with 9 bases between. From germline, CDR1 is SGHTA and CDR2 FQGNSA. The CDR3 covers 12 residues. Here the CDR3 reads CASRIGGDTQYF. The DNA read from the CDR3 is TGTGCCAGCAGGATAGGGGGAGATACG.

As concerns this clone: The junction and the germline gene differ at one end; a read error may be behind it. The read terminates 3 residues before the CDR3 end, so the remaining end is supplied by the germline J gene. The rearrangement uses TRBV5-4 and TRBJ1-6; tentative D call: TRBD1 (6 bases). This CDR3 is built from 16 residues. CDR1 SGHNT and CDR2 YYREEE come from the germline V gene (reference sequence). The sequenced part of the CDR3 DNA is TGTGCCAACAGCTTGGATTCGGGGGGCATGGATTCACCC. It yields the protein CANSLDSGGMDSP. The full CDR3 is CANSLDSGGMDSPLHF.

With respect to this clone: The read is 3 residues too short to cover the CDR3 end, so that end is filled in from the germline J gene. The rearrangement links TRBV5-1 to TRBJ2-7; 10 bases line up with TRBD1. This CDR3 is built from 14 residues. Per the germline V gene, CDR1 is SGHRS and CDR2 is YFSETQ. Unmatched junction bases numbered 6, after V lost 4 bases and J lost 5 bases. CDR3 DNA (partial): TGCGCCAGCAGCCGCAGACAGGGGGCCGACGAG. The encoded protein is CASSRRQGADE. The entire CDR3 is CASSRRQGADEQYF.

Comment on this clone: The CDR3 goes on 3 residues after the read ends, and that part is filled in from the germline J gene. The chain employs TRBV6-1 and TRBJ1-2; D not resolved. CDR1 and CDR2 from the germline V gene are MNHNS and SASEGT. There are 15 residues in the CDR3. The CDR3 protein is CASSEAATRDYDYTF. The sequenced CDR3 bases are TGTGCCAGCAGTGAAGCGGCTACCAGAGACTACGAC.

With regard to this clone: The read ends 3 residues shy of where the CDR3 ends; the end is completed using the germline J gene. The rearrangement uses TRBV13 and TRBJ2-5; 8 bases match TRBD2. The CDR3 loop spans 18 amino acids. Trimming took 1 base from V and 3 from J; bases not matched to a gene: 13. From germline, CDR1 is PRHDT and CDR2 FYEKMQ (reference sequence). The CDR3 reads CASSLVPLRGGKKETQYF. CDR3 bases read: TGTGCCAGCAGCTTAGTGCCTCTACGGGGGGGAAAAAAAGAGACC.

A remark on this clone: The read finishes 3 residues shy of the CDR3 end, and the germline J gene is used to complete it. The rearrangement links TRBV4-1 to TRBJ1-5; perhaps TRBD1 as D (6 bases). The CDR3 sequence is 16 residues long. CDR1 MGHRA and CDR2 YSYEKL come from the germline V gene. The germline V and J ends were trimmed by 1 base and 1 base, with 11 bases remaining between them. The CDR3 region is CASSQGQASSNQPQHF. The CDR3 DNA, read in part, is TGCGCCAGCAGCCAAGGACAGGCCTCGAGCAATCAGCCC.

Points on this clone: Read sequence stops 3 residues before the CDR3 end, and the germline J gene provides the missing end. The chain employs TRBV11-3 and TRBJ1-2; D might be TRBD1 (5 bases). Per germline, CDR1 SGHNT and CDR2 YENEEA. This CDR3 region has 15 residues. The CDR3 loop reads CASSPGGWLEDTYTF. The CDR3 DNA, read in part, is TGTGCCAGCAGCCCCGGGGGTTGGTTGGAAGATACC.

As for this clone: Read sequence stops 3 residues before the CDR3 end, and the germline J gene provides the missing end. The rearrangement links TRBV2 to TRBJ1-1; TRBD1 matches 11 bases. Germline V CDR1 and CDR2: SNHLY, FYNNEI. This CDR3 is 14 amino acids long. The CDR3 DNA, read in part, is TGTGCCAGCAGTCTGGACAGGGGGCTCGGGAAA. It specifies CASSLDRGLGK. The whole CDR3 region reads CASSLDRGLGKAFF.

Notes on this clone: The observed sequence ends 3 residues before the CDR3 terminus, with the missing tail filled in from the germline J gene. V usage is TRBV19 and J usage is TRBJ2-2; TRBD2 is a possible D gene (6 bases). The germline V gene encodes CDR1 LNHDA and CDR2 SQIVND (reference sequence). The CDR3 has 17 amino acids. V was clipped by 4 bases and J by 4 bases, with 19 bases between them. This CDR3 reads CASSTMAGAGSTGELFF. The part of the CDR3 DNA that was read is TGTGCCAGTAGTACAATGGCTGGGGCGGGGAGCACCGGGGAG. Filled out from reference TRBV19 and TRBJ2-2, the complete variable domain reads DGGITQSPKYLFRKEGQNVTLSCEQNLNHDAMYWYRQDPGQGLRLIYYSQIVNDFQKGDIAEGYSVSREKKESFPLTVTSAQKNPTAFYLCASSTMAGAGSTGELFFGEGSRLTVL.

On this clone: Read sequence stops 3 residues before the CDR3 end, and the germline J gene provides the missing end. The chain is built from TRBV30 and TRBJ1-1; TRBD1 might be the D (5 bases). V was shortened by 2 bases and J by 4 bases, with 14 bases between the two germline ends. The germline V gene has CDR1 GTSNPN and CDR2 SVGIG (reference sequence). CDR3 length: 14 residues. CDR3 in amino acids: CAWSSAGLSTEAFF. Partial CDR3 DNA: TGTGCCTGGAGTTCTGCAGGGCTCAGCACTGAA.

Details on this clone: The read ends 3 residues shy of where the CDR3 ends; the end is completed using the germline J gene. The chain has TRBV7-2 and TRBJ2-7, with D hard to call. Germline assignment: CDR1 SGHTA and CDR2 FQGNSA. V was cut by 1 base and J by 6 bases, with 13 bases left in between. The CDR3 runs 14 residues. The covered CDR3 bases are TGTGCCAGCAGCTTAGAGGGTTGGTCTCGCGAG. Translation: CASSLEGWSRE. The complete CDR3 sequence is CASSLEGWSREQYF.

About this clone itself: The read gets to within 3 residues of the CDR3 end, and the germline J gene fills in the rest. The V gene is TRBV30, the J gene TRBJ1-5; 7 bases map to TRBD1. The germline V gene has CDR1 GTSNPN and CDR2 SVGIG (reference sequence). The CDR3 runs 15 residues. V was clipped by 4 bases and J by 1 base; unmatched bases: 7. The CDR3 reads CAWNTGVGSNQPQHF. The part of the CDR3 DNA that was read is TGTGCCTGGAACACAGGGGTCGGGAGCAATCAGCCC.